This T cell receptor (beta chain) was sequenced during a study of blood T cell repertoires in COVID-19. About the study: PBMCs, B-cell-depleted T cells, or T cells were the source of the cDNA or gDNA that made up the material.

Original processing methods: Reference gene primer amplification yielded estimated nucleated cell counts. Repertoires were generated with immunoSEQ multiplex PCR, while TCRdb's copy carries only in-frame clones and drops some. The DNA was the basis for D and trimming; V, J and clone size are from that table. The table records more than 45,000 clones, 80% to 85% of them present only once. J gave up 6 bases and V 0 bases, and 5 bases lay outside the gene matches. The germline V gene has CDR1 SEHNR and CDR2 FQNEAQ (reference sequence). The CDR3 loop spans 16 amino acids. Followed longitudinally, the Seattle patients had been enrolled during active infection.

The sequencing input was peripheral blood. The genes are TRBV7-9 and TRBJ1-4, with TRBD1 identical over 9 bases. The clonotype was recovered from a man older than 75 with COVID-19, enrolled during active disease. In DNA, the CDR3 is TGTGCCAGCAGCTTAGCGGCCGGGACAGGGTATGAAAAACTGTTTTTT. This translates into CASSLAAGTGYEKLFF.